This T cell receptor (beta chain) stems from a study of blood T cell repertoires in COVID-19. CDR1 is SGDLS, CDR2 YYNGEE, per germline. This CDR3 is built from 15 residues. V was shortened by 0 bases and J by 0 bases, with 9 bases between the two germline ends. The cohort comprised adults aged 18 to 89 years residing in approximately 25 US areas. Clones were sequenced by immunoSEQ multiplex PCR, and TCRdb holds only the in-frame ones, with some missing. The sample shows almost 400,000 clones, approximately 90% of them seen only once. The TCR comes from a woman younger than 45 with acute COVID-19. The chain recombines TRBV9 with TRBJ1-2, with D perhaps matching TRBD1 (5 bases). Sequencing was carried out using PBMCs or T cells enriched from blood (not recorded which). This CDR3 reads CASSVATGSNYGYTF. CDR3 nucleotides: TGTGCCAGCAGCGTAGCTACAGGTTCTAACTATGGCTACACCTTC.